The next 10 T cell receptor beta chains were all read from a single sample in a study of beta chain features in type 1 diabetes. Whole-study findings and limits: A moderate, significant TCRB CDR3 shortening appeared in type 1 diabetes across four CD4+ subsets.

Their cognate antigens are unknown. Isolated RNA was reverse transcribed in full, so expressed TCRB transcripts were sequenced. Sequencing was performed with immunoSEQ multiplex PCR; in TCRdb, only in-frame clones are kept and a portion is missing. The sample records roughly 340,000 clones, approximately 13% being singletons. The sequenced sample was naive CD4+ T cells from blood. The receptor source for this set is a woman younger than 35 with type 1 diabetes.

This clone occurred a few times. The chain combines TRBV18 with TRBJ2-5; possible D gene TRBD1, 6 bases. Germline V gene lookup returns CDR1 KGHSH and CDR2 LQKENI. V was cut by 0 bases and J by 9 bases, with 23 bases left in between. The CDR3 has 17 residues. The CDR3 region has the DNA TGTGCCAGCTCACCACCCTCAACCTCGACAGGCCCCGCGGCCCAGTACTTC. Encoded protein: CASSPPSTSTGPAAQYF.

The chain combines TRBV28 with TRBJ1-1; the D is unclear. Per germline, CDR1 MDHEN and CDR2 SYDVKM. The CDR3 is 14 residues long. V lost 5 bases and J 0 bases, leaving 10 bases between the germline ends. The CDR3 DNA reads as TGTGCCAGCAGTACTGGTGCGATGAACACTGAAGCTTTCTTT. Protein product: CASSTGAMNTEAFF.

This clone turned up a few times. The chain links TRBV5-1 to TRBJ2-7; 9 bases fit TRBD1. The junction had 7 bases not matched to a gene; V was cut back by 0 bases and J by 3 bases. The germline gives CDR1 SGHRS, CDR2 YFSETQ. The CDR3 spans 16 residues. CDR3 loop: CASSLGGQGPYYEQYV. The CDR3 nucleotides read TGCGCCAGCAGCTTGGGCGGACAGGGGCCTTACTACGAGCAGTACGTC.

The CDR3 loop is CASSPGHFYEQYV. CDR3 DNA: TGTGCCAGCAGCCCCGGACACTTCTACGAGCAGTACGTC. The J gene is TRBJ2-7, the V gene TRBV7-9; perhaps TRBD1 as D (5 bases). Deletions cut 5 bases from V and 3 bases from J, with 11 bases between. The CDR3 is 13 amino acids. The germline CDR1 and CDR2 sequences are SEHNR and FQNEAQ (reference sequence).

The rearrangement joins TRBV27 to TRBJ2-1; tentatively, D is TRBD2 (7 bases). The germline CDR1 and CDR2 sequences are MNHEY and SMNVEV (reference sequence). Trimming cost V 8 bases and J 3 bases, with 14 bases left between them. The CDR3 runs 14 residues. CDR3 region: CASQREGGYNEQFF. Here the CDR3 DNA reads TGTGCCAGCCAGAGGGAGGGGGGCTACAATGAGCAGTTCTTC.

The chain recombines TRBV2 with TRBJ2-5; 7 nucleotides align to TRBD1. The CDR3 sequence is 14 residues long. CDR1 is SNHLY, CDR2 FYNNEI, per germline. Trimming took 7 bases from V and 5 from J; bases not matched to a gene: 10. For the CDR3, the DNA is TGTGCCAGCAACCTAAGACAGGGCCCTGAGACCCAGTACTTC. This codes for CASNLRQGPETQYF.

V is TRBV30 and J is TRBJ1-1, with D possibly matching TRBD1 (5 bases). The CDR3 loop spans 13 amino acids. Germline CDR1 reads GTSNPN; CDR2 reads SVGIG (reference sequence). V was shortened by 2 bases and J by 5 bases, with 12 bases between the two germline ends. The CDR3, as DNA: TGTGCCTGGAGTACTGGCAGGGTGACTGAAGCTTTCTTT. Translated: CAWSTGRVTEAFF.

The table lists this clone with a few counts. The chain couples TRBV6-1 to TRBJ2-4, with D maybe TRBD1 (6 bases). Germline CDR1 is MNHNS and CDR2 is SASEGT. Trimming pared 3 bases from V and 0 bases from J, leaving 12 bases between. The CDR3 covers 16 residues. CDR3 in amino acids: CASSDDRFSAKNIQYF. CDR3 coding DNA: TGTGCCAGCAGTGATGACAGGTTTTCAGCCAAAAACATTCAGTACTTC.

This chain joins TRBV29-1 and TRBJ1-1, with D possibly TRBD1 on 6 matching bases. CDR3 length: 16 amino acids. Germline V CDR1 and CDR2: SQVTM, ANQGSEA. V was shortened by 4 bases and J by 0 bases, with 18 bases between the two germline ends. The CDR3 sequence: CSVGAPGWGLNTEAFF. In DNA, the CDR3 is TGCAGCGTTGGAGCCCCCGGATGGGGGCTGAACACTGAAGCTTTCTTT.

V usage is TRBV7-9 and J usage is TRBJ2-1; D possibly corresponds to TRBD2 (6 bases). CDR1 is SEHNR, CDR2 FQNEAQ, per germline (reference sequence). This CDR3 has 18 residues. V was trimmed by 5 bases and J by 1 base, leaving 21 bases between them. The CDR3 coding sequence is TGTGCCAGCAGCCCCTCTCGCCGGAGCGGGCCATCCTACAATGAGCAGTTCTTC. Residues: CASSPSRRSGPSYNEQFF.